This T cell receptor (beta chain) was identified in a study of radiotherapy plus CTLA-4 blockade in lung cancer. Overall study: With 31% of patients having disease control, objective responses were seen in approximately 18%.

Method: immunoSEQ multiplex PCR; TCRdb's copy keeps in-frame clones and lacks some. Among approximately 52,000 clones listed, approximately 80% were seen once. Germline values: CDR1 SGHDT, CDR2 YYEEEE. The ends were cut back, 2 bases at V and 4 bases at J, with 16 bases in the middle. The CDR3 runs 16 residues. Notes on this clone: What it binds is unknown.

General study findings and limits: Interferon-beta, together with early blood T cell clone dynamics, reportedly best predicted response. Radiotherapy plus ipilimumab was followed by expansion in blood of tumor-derived TCR clones.

This TCR derives from a human donor with non-small cell lung cancer whose response to radiotherapy plus ipilimumab could not be evaluated. The sample in question was peripheral blood, obtained from a patient treated with radiotherapy plus ipilimumab. The chain couples TRBV5-6 to TRBJ2-1; D may be TRBD1 (6 bases). The CDR3: CASSFTGTQAYNEQFF. For the CDR3, the DNA is TGTGCCAGCAGCTTCACAGGGACACAAGCATACAATGAGCAGTTCTTC.